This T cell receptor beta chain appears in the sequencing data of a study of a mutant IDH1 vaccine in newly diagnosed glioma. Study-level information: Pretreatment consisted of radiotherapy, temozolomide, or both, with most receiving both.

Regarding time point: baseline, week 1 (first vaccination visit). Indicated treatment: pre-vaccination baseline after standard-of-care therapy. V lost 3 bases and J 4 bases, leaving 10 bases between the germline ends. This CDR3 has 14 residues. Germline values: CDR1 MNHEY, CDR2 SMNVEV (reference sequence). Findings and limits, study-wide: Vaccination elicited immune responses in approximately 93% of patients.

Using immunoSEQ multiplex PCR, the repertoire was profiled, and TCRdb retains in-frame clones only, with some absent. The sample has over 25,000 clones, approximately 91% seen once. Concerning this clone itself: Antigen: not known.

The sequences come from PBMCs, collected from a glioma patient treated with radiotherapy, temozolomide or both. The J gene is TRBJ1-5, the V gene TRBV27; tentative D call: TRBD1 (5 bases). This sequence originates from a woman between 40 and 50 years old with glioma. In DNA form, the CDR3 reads TGTGCCAGCAGTTTTCAGGGAGGGAATCAGCCCCAGCATTTT. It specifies CASSFQGGNQPQHF.